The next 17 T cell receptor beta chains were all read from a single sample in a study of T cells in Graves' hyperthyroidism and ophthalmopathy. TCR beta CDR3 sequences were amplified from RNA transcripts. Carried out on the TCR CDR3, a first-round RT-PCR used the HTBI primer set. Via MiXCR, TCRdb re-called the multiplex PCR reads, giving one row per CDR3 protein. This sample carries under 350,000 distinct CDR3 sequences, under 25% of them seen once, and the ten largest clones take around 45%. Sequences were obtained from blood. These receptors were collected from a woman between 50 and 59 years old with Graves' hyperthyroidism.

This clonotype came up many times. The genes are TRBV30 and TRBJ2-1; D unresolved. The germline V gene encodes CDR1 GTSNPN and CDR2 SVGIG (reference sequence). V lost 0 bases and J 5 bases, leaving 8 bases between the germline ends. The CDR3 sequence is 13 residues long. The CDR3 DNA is TGTGCCTGGAGTGTTCGGTCAGACAATGAGCAGTTCTTC. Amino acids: CAWSVRSDNEQFF.

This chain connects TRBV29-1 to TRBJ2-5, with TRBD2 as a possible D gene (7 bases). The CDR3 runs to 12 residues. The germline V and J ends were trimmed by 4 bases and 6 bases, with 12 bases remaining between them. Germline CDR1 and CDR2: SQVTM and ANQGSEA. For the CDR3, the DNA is TGCAGCGTTGGGGGGGGCGGGCAGACCCAGTACTTC. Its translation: CSVGGGGQTQYF.

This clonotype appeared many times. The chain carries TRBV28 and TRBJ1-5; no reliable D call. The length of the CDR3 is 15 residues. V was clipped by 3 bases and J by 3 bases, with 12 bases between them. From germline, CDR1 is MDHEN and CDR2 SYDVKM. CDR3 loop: CASSLGKQPNQPQHF. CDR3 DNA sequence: TGTGCCAGCAGTTTGGGGAAACAGCCCAATCAGCCCCAGCATTTT. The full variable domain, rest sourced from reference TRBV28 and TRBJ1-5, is DVKVTQSSRYLVKRTGEKVFLECVQDMDHENMFWYRQDPGLGLRLIYFSYDVKMKEKGDIPEGYSVSREKKERFSLILESASTNQTSMYLCASSLGKQPNQPQHFGDGTRLSIL.

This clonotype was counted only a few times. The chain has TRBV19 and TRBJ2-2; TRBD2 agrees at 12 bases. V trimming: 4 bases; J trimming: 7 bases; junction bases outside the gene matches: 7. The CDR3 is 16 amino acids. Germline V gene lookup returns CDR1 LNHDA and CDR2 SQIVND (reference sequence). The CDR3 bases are TGTGCCAGTAGTAGGACTAGCGGGGCTCGTATCGGGGAGCTGTTTTTT. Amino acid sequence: CASSRTSGARIGELFF.

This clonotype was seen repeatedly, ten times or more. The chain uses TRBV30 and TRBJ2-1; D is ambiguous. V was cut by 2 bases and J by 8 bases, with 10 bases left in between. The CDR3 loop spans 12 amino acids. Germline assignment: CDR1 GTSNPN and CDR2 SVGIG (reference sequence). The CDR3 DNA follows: TGTGCCTGGAGTCCGGGCTGGGATGAGCAGTTCTTC. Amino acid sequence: CAWSPGWDEQFF.

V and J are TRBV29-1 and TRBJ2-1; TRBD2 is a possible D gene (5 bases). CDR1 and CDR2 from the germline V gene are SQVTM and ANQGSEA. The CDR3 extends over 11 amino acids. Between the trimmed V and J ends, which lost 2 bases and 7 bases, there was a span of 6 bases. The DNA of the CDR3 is TGCAGCGTTGAACGAGGGAATGAGCAGTTCTTC. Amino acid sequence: CSVERGNEQFF.

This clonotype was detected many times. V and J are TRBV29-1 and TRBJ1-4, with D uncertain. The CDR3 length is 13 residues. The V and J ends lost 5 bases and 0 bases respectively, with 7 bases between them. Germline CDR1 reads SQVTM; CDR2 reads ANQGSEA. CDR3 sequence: CSVRRATNEKLFF. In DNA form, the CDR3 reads TGCAGCGTTCGACGTGCAACTAATGAAAAACTGTTTTTT.

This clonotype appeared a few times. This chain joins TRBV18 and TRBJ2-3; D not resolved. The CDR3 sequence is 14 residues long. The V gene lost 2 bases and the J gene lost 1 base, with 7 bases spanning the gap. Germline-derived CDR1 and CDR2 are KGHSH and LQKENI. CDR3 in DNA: TGTGCCAGCTCACCAGTGAAGGGCACAGATACGCAGTATTTT. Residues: CASSPVKGTDTQYF.

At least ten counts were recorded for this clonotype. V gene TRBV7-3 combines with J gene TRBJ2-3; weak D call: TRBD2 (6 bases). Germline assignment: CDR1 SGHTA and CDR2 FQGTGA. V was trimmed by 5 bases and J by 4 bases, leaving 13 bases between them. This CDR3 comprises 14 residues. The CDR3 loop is CASSPPGAPDTQYF. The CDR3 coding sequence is TGTGCCAGCAGCCCTCCGGGAGCACCAGATACGCAGTATTTT. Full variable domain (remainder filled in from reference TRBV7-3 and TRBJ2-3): GAGVSQTPSNKVTEKGKYVELRCDPISGHTALYWYRQSLGQGPEFLIYFQGTGAADDSGLPNDRFFAVRPEGSVSTLKIQRTERGDSAVYLCASSPPGAPDTQYFGPGTRLTVL.

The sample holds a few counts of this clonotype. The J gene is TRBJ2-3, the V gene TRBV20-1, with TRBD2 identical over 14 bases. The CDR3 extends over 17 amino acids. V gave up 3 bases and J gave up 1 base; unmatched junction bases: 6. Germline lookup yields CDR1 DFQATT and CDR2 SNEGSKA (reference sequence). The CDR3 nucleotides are TGCAGTGCTAGTCCCGGGACTAGCGGGAGAGGCACAGATACGCAGTATTTT. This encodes CSASPGTSGRGTDTQYF.

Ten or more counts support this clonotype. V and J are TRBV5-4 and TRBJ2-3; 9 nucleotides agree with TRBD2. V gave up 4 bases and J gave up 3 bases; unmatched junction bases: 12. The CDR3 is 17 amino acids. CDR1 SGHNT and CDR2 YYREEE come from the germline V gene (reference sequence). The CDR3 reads CASSPGTSRSKTDTQYF. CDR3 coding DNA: TGTGCCAGCAGCCCAGGGACTAGCCGAAGTAAGACAGATACGCAGTATTTT.

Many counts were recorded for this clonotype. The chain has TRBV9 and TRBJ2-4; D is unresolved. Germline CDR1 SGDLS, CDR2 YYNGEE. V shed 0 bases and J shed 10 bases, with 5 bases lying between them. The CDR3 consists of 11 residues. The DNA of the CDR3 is TGTGCCAGCAGCGTAGGGCAGATTCAGTACTTC. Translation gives CASSVGQIQYF.

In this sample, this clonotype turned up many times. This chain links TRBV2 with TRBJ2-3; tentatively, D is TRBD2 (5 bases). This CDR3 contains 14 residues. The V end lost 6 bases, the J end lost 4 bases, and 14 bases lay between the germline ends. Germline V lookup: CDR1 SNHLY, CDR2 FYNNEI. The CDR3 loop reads CASRAESSSDTQYF. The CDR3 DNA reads TGTGCCAGCAGAGCGGAGTCCTCATCAGATACGCAGTATTTT.

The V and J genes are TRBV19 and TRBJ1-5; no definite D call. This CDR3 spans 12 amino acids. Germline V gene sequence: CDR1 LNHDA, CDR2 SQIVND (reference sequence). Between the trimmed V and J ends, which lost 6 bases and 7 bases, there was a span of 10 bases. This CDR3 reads CASRVPLQPQHF. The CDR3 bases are TGTGCCAGTAGGGTCCCCCTACAGCCCCAGCATTTT.

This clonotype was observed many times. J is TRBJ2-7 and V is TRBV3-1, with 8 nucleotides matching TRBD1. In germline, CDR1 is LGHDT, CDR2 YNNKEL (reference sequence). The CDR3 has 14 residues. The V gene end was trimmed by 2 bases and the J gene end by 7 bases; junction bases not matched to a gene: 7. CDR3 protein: CASSQRAGGNEQYF. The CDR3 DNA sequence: TGTGCCAGCAGCCAAAGGGCAGGGGGCAATGAGCAGTACTTC.

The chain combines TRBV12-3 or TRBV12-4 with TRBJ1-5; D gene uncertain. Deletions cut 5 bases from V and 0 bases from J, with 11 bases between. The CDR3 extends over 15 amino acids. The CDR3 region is CASSLRSASNQPQHF. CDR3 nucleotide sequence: TGTGCCAGCAGTCTTCGAAGCGCTAGCAATCAGCCCCAGCATTTT.

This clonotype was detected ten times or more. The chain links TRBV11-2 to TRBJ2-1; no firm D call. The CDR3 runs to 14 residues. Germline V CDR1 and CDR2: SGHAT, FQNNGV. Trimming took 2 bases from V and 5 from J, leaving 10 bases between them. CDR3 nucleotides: TGTGCCAGCAGCTTAATTCACAGCGACAATGAGCAGTTCTTC. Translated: CASSLIHSDNEQFF.